This T cell receptor beta chain was retrieved from a study of cytomegalovirus exposure and HLA in healthy donors. Whole-study context: Researchers previously reported finding 117 million unique TCR beta sequences from 150 million to 200 million T cells. Inside one of the first data releases sat about 85 million unique TCRs taken from HLA-typed donors. Study-wide findings and caveats: After further analysis at a later stage, 16,951 TCR beta sequences were associated with HLA alleles at 0.05 false discovery rate.

Germline CDR1 reads SGHVS; CDR2 reads FQNEAQ. The CDR3 length is 15 residues. With 1 base clipped from V and 4 bases from J, the junction kept 5 bases outside the gene matches. Worth noting for this clone: The antigen remains undetermined.

It was with 60 Vbeta and 13 Jbeta primers that the PCR ran. Generated by immunoSEQ multiplex PCR, the TCRdb table keeps only in-frame clones and is missing some. The table lists roughly 120,000 clones, 65% to 85% of them singletons, with 0.24% in the top ten. Sequences were obtained from PBMCs. The receptor was derived from a man aged 50 or older in good health and CMV-seronegative. The genes are TRBV7-8 and TRBJ2-7; 9 positions agree with TRBD1. The CDR3, as DNA: TGTGCCAGCAGCTTAGAGGGGACAGGGAAGTACGAGCAGTACTTC. Translating gives CASSLEGTGKYEQYF.